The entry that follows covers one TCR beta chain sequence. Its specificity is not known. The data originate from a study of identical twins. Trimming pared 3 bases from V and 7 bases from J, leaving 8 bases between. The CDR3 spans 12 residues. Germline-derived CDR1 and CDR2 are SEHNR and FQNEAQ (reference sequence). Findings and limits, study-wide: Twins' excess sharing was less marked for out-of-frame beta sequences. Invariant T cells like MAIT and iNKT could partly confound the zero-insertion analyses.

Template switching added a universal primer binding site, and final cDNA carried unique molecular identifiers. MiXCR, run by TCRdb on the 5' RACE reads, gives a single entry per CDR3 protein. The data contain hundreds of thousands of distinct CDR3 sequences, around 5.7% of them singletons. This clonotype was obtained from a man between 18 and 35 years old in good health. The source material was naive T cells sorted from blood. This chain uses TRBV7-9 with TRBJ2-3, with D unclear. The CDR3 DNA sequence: TGTGCCAGCAGCTTCGGAGATAATACGCAGTATTTT. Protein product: CASSFGDNTQYF.